This T cell receptor (beta chain) was sequenced for a study of blood T cell repertoires in COVID-19. Turning to the study itself: Samples representing acute and convalescent COVID-19 were sourced from the United States, Italy and Spain. PBMCs, B-cell-depleted T cells, or T cells provided the cDNA or gDNA that made up the material.

The CDR3 length is 16 residues. The ends lost 0 bases at V and 8 bases at J; junction bases unmatched: 9. Germline CDR1 PRHDT, CDR2 FYEKMQ (reference sequence). Sequencing used immunoSEQ multiplex PCR; TCRdb keeps in-frame clones, though not all of them. The sample records 65,000 to 95,000 clones, 75% to 85% being singletons. The chain has TRBV13 and TRBJ2-3, with 9 positions matching TRBD2. Sequencing input: peripheral blood. The source is a woman aged 40 to 50 with active or convalescent COVID-19. In DNA form, the CDR3 reads TGTGCCAGCAGCTTAGGGGCGGGACTAGCATCGGGTACGCAGTATTTT. Encoded protein: CASSLGAGLASGTQYF.